The 13 T cell receptor beta chains presented below share a single source sample, sequenced in a study of shared clonotypes between healthy human individuals. Assay: immunoSEQ multiplex PCR; the TCRdb copy retains only in-frame clones and omits some. The repertoire holds approximately 500,000 clones, with about 79% as singletons. The sequenced material came from PBMCs. These receptor sequences come from a woman aged 40-49 years in good health. Some clones in this sample may be carry-over from other donors' samples.

The V and J genes are TRBV5-4 and TRBJ2-7; D ambiguous. Trimming took off 4 bases at V and 2 bases at J, with 16 bases between the two ends. CDR1 SGHNT and CDR2 YYREEE come from the germline V gene (reference sequence). The CDR3 has 15 amino acids. In nucleotides, the CDR3 is TGTGCCAGCAGCCCGACCAAGGGATCTACCTACGAGCAGTACTTC. Amino acid sequence: CASSPTKGSTYEQYF.

Only one count was recorded for this clone. The gene calls are TRBV4-1 and TRBJ1-2, with D perhaps TRBD1 (6 bases). V was clipped by 5 bases and J by 7 bases, with 17 bases between them. CDR3 length: 14 amino acids. Germline V gene lookup returns CDR1 MGHRA and CDR2 YSYEKL. The CDR3 protein is CASSATRGPGGYTF. As DNA, the CDR3 is TGCGCCAGCAGCGCCACCCGGGGGCCCGGTGGCTACACCTTC.

V is TRBV7-6 and J is TRBJ2-1; TRBD1 matches at 7 bases. This CDR3 region has 14 residues. The V segment lost 5 bases and the J segment 5 bases; nucleotides outside the gene matches: 6. Germline lookup yields CDR1 SGHVS and CDR2 FNYEAQ. The chain's CDR3 is CASSQGVVNNEQFF. The CDR3 DNA reads as TGTGCCAGCAGCCAGGGGGTCGTAAACAATGAGCAGTTCTTC.

The V call is TRBV2, the J call TRBJ2-3; D not resolved. The germline V gene has CDR1 SNHLY and CDR2 FYNNEI. This CDR3 is 14 amino acids long. Trimming took off 8 bases at V and 4 bases at J, with 16 bases between the two ends. CDR3 sequence reads: CASGRRLVADTQYF. CDR3 nucleotides: TGTGCCAGCGGGCGCAGATTGGTGGCAGATACGCAGTATTTT.

The chain combines TRBV7-2 with TRBJ2-5; 10 bases are a match to TRBD2. Germline CDR1 SGHTA, CDR2 FQGNSA. The CDR3 loop spans 16 amino acids. V lost 2 bases and J lost 4; bases outside the gene matches: 7. This CDR3 is CASSLKLAGVIETQYF. The CDR3 coding sequence is TGTGCCAGCAGCTTAAAGCTAGCGGGAGTTATAGAGACCCAGTACTTC.

This chain joins TRBV7-2 and TRBJ1-2; a possible D gene is TRBD1 (5 bases). Trimming left V 3 bases short and J 2 bases short, with 10 bases between. Germline-derived CDR1 and CDR2 are SGHTA and FQGNSA. This CDR3 is built from 14 residues. CDR3 coding DNA: TGTGCCAGCAGCTTGTCTGGGGGGAACTATGGCTACACCTTC. Its translation is CASSLSGGNYGYTF.

The chain carries TRBV7-9 and TRBJ2-7; 8 bases align to TRBD1. CDR1 and CDR2 from the germline V gene are SEHNR and FQNEAQ (reference sequence). There are 15 residues in the CDR3. The trim removed 6 bases at V and 3 bases at J, leaving 10 bases unmatched. The CDR3 region is CASRFIQGANYEQYF. In nucleotides, the CDR3 is TGTGCCAGCAGATTTATCCAGGGGGCAAACTACGAGCAGTACTTC.

The chain uses TRBV5-1 and TRBJ2-2; D uncertain. The CDR3 is made up of 15 amino acids. Germline loops: CDR1 SGHRS, CDR2 YFSETQ. The ends were cut back, 1 base at V and 5 bases at J, with 12 bases in the middle. This CDR3 is CASSLSRLATGELFF. The CDR3 DNA reads TGCGCCAGCAGCTTGAGTAGGTTGGCTACCGGGGAGCTGTTTTTT.

V is TRBV6-6 and J is TRBJ2-3, with 7 positions matching TRBD2. CDR1 is MNHNY, CDR2 SVGAGI, per germline (reference sequence). Trimming took 8 bases from V and 0 from J; bases not matched to a gene: 8. The CDR3 sequence is 15 residues long. This chain's CDR3 is CASLESSGSTDTQYF. The CDR3 DNA follows: TGTGCCAGCTTAGAGAGTAGCGGGAGCACAGATACGCAGTATTTT.

As to this clone: Since a far larger clone is one base different, this is likely a read error. This sequence joins TRBV7-6 and TRBJ2-7; D is uncertain. This CDR3 has 14 residues. CDR1 and CDR2 from the germline V gene are SGHVS and FNYEAQ. Trimming left V 2 bases short and J 5 bases short, with 13 bases between. The CDR3 protein is CASSLCRWAHEQYF. CDR3 in DNA: TGTGCCAGCAGCTTATGCCGGTGGGCCCACGAGCAGTACTTC. The entire variable domain, with the rest obtained from reference TRBV7-6 and TRBJ2-7, is as follows: GAGVSQSPRYKVTKRGQDVALRCDPISGHVSLYWYRQALGQGPEFLTYFNYEAQQDKSGLPNDRFSAERPEGSISTLTIQRTEQRDSAMYRCASSLCRWAHEQYFGPGTRLTVT.

V and J are TRBV5-4 and TRBJ2-1; TRBD2 agrees at 12 bases. CDR3 length: 18 amino acids. After removal of 1 base from V and 8 bases from J, the junction contained 13 bases not matched to a gene. Per germline, CDR1 SGHNT and CDR2 YYREEE (reference sequence). In DNA form, the CDR3 reads TGTGCCAGCAGCTTGCTAGCGGGAGGGCCGGGATTCCCGTATGAGCAGTTCTTC. This gives the protein CASSLLAGGPGFPYEQFF.

This chain links TRBV6-1 with TRBJ1-4; D ambiguous. Germline loops: CDR1 MNHNS, CDR2 SASEGT. Trimming pared 5 bases from V and 7 bases from J, leaving 14 bases between. This CDR3 spans 14 amino acids. The CDR3 loop is CASSRTTVGEKLFF. Written as DNA, the CDR3 is TGTGCCAGCAGTAGGACCACAGTGGGTGAAAAACTGTTTTTT.

This clone was picked up one time. This chain uses TRBV6-6 with TRBJ2-5, with TRBD1 identical over 7 bases. V was pared by 7 bases and J by 7 bases, with 3 bases of the junction left unmatched. The CDR3 spans 11 residues. The germline CDR1 and CDR2 sequences are MNHNY and SVGAGI (reference sequence). The CDR3 DNA reads as TGTGCCAGCACCCCAGGGGGGACCCAGTACTTC. As protein: CASTPGGTQYF.